This T cell receptor (beta chain) was profiled in a study of blood T cell repertoires in COVID-19. Across the whole study: PBMCs, B-cell-depleted T cells, or T cells were the source of the cDNA or gDNA that made up the material.

Measured with immunoSEQ multiplex PCR; TCRdb has only the in-frame clones, and not every one. The sample comprises 240,000 or so clones, about 87% of which are singletons, and 0.85% to 0.95% rests with the top ten. CDR3 length equals 15 residues. The ends were cut back, 0 bases at V and 4 bases at J, with 9 bases in the middle. Germline lookup yields CDR1 LGHNA and CDR2 YNFKEQ. Participant age was about 18 to 89 years, and participants resided in around 24 US areas. Someone with COVID-19 had been met by exposed participants within 2 weeks before study entry. The chain is built from TRBV4-2 and TRBJ1-4; TRBD1 is a possible D gene (5 bases). This receptor was identified in a man aged 45-65 years who had been exposed to COVID-19. The sequenced sample was PBMCs or T cells enriched from blood (not recorded which). The CDR3 region has the DNA TGTGCCAGCAGCCAAGAAATGGGACTTAATGAAAAACTGTTTTTT. It translates to CASSQEMGLNEKLFF.